This T cell receptor (beta chain) was sequenced in a study of vaccination effects on CD4 cells after COVID-19. Study in general: BNT162b2 vaccine or mRNA-1273 vaccine was given to participants in two doses.

Pools of viral peptides were used by the ViraFEST assay to expand antigen-specific CD4+ T cells ahead of sequencing. Culture lasted roughly 9 days before CD4+ T cell isolation. Cultivation was performed at some 1.9 million PBMC per well with around 9.3 IU/ml IL-2 and approximately 9.2 ug/ml peptides added. Note on this clone: Its antigen is unidentified.

Only in-frame clones appear in the TCRdb table, and some are missing; sequencing was by immunoSEQ multiplex PCR. The table shows 45,000 to 65,000 clones, with 75% to 90% occurring only once. Sample: CD4+ T cells from PBMCs cultured with HCoV-229E spike peptides, taken before COVID-19 vaccination. This TCR was recovered from a human donor who received a COVID-19 vaccine.

The CDR3 DNA is TGTGCCAGTAGTAGACAGGCCAACACTGAAGCTTTCTTT. Encoded protein: CASSRQANTEAFF. The V gene is TRBV19, the J gene TRBJ1-1; possible D gene TRBD1, 6 bases. V was clipped by 4 bases and J by 2 bases, with 8 bases between them. This CDR3 is 13 amino acids long. Per germline, CDR1 LNHDA and CDR2 SQIVND (reference sequence).